This T cell receptor beta chain comes out of a study of T cells in Graves' hyperthyroidism and ophthalmopathy. It was RNA transcripts that yielded the amplified TCR beta CDR3 regions. A set of HTBI primers served as the primers for a first-round RT-PCR of the TCR CDR3. Each CDR3 protein is one row after TCRdb ran MiXCR on the multiplex PCR reads. The sample lists approximately 500,000 distinct CDR3 sequences, about 43% occurring once. Germline CDR1 reads LGHNA; CDR2 reads YSLEER. This CDR3 spans 15 amino acids. The ends lost 0 bases at V and 5 bases at J; junction bases unmatched: 3. This clonotype came up a few times.

The chain links TRBV4-3 to TRBJ2-7; 11 nucleotides align to TRBD1. This receptor was identified in a woman between 18 and 29 years old with Graves' hyperthyroidism. The source material was peripheral blood or thyroid tissue (not recorded which). This CDR3 is CASSQDRTGGNEQYF. CDR3 bases: TGCGCCAGCAGCCAAGATAGGACAGGGGGCAACGAGCAGTACTTC.